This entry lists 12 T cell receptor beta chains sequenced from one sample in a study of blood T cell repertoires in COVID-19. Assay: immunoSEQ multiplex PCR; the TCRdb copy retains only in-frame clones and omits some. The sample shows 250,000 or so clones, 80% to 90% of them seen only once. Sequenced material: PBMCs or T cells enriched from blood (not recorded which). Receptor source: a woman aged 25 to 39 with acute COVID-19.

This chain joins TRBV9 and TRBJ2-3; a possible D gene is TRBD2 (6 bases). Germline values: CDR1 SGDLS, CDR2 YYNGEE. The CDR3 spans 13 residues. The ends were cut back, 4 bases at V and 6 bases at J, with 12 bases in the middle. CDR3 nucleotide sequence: TGTGCCAGCAGCACAAGGAGGGTCGATACGCAGTATTTT. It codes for CASSTRRVDTQYF.

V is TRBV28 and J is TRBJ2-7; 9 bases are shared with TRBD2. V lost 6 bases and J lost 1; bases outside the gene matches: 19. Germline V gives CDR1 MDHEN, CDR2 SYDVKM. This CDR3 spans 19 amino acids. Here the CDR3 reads CASSPPKTSGFILSYEQYF. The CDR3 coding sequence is TGTGCCAGCAGCCCTCCTAAGACTAGCGGCTTCATTCTATCCTACGAGCAGTACTTC.

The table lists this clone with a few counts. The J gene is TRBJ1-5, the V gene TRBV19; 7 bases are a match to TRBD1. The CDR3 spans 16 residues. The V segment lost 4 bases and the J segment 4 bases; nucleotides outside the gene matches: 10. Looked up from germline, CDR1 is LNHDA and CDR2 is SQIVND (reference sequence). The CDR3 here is CASSTLQGVGNQPQHF. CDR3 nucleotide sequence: TGTGCCAGTAGTACCCTCCAGGGGGTTGGGAATCAGCCCCAGCATTTT.

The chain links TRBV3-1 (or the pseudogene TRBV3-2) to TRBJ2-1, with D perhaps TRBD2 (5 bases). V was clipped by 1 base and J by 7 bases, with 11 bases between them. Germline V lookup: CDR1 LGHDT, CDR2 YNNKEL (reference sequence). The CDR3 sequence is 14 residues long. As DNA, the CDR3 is TGTGCCAGCAGCCAAGGCGGGTTCCGGAATGAGCAGTTCTTC. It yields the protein CASSQGGFRNEQFF.

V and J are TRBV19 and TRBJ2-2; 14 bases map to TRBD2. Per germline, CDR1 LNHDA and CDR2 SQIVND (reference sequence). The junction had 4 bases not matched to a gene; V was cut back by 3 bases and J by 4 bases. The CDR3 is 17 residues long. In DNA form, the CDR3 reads TGTGCCAGTAGTATCCACGGGACTAGCGGGAGCACCGGGGAGCTGTTTTTT. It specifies CASSIHGTSGSTGELFF.

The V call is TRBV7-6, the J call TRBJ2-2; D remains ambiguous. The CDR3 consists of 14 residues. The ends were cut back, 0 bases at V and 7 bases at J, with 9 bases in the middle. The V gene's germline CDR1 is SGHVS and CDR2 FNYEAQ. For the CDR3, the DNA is TGTGCCAGCAGCTTAGCGCTTGGAGACGGGGAGCTGTTTTTT. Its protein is CASSLALGDGELFF.

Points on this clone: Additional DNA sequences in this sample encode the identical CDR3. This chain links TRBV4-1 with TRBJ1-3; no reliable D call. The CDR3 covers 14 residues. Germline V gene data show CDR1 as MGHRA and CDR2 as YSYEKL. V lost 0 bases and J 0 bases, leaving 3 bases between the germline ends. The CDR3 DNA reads TGCGCCAGCAGCCAAGAATACTCTGGAAACACCATATATTTT. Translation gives CASSQEYSGNTIYF.

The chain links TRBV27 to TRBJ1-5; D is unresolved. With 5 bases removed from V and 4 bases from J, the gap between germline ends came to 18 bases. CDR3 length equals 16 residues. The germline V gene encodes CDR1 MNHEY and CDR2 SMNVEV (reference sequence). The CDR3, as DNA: TGTGCCAGCAGTCCCCTTGGGAGGGAAGGTAATCAGCCCCAGCATTTT. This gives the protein CASSPLGREGNQPQHF.

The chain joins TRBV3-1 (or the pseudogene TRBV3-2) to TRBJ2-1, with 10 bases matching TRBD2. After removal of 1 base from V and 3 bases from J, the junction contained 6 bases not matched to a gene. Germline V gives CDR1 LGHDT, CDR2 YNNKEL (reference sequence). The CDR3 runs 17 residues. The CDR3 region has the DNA TGTGCCAGCAGCCAAGTTCTAGCGGGAGTAGTCTACAATGAGCAGTTCTTC. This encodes CASSQVLAGVVYNEQFF.

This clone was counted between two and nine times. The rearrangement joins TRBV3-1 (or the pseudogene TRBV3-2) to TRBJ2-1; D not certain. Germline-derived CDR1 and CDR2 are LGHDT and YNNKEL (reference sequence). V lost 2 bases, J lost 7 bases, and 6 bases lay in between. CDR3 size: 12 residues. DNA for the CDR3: TGTGCCAGCAGCCAAACCGGGAATGAGCAGTTCTTC. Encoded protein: CASSQTGNEQFF.

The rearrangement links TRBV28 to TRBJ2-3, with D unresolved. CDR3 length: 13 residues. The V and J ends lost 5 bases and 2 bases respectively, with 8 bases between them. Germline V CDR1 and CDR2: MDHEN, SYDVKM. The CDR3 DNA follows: TGTGCCAGCAGTCCCCGTCCCACAGATACGCAGTATTTT. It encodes CASSPRPTDTQYF.

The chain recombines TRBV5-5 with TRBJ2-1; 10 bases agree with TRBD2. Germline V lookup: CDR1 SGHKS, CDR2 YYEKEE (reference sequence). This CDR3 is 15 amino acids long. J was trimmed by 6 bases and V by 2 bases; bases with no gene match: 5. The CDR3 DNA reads TGTGCCAGCAGCTTTGGGCTAGCGGGAGCCAATGAGCAGTTCTTC. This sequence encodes CASSFGLAGANEQFF. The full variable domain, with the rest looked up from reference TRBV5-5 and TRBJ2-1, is DAGVTQSPTHLIKTRGQQVTLRCSPISGHKSVSWYQQVLGQGPQFIFQYYEKEERGRGNFPDRFSARQFPNYSSELNVNALLLGDSALYLCASSFGLAGANEQFFGPGTRLTVL.